Presented here are 27 T cell receptor beta chains from one specimen sequenced in a study of early T cells in non-severe SARS-CoV-2 infection. TCRdb passed the 5' RACE reads through MiXCR, listing each CDR3 protein once. This sample yields about 56,000 distinct CDR3 sequences, of which around 16% are seen a single time; approximately 4% belongs to the top ten. The specimen was whole blood, collected at baseline. All receptors come from an adult who was a healthcare worker with PCR-confirmed SARS-CoV-2 infection or an uninfected control (not recorded which).

This clonotype was recorded a few times. The genes are TRBV7-6 and TRBJ2-1; D may be TRBD2 (7 bases). This CDR3 region has 14 residues. The germline V gene encodes CDR1 SGHVS and CDR2 FNYEAQ. V lost 5 bases and J lost 4, with 12 bases in between. The CDR3: CASSPAGAYNEQFF. Written as DNA, the CDR3 is TGTGCCAGCAGCCCCGCGGGGGCTTACAATGAGCAGTTCTTC.

The DNA for the CDR3 is TGTGCCATGGGACTAGCGGGATCGCCCGAGCAGTACTTC. It codes for CAMGLAGSPEQYF. The chain couples TRBV2 to TRBJ2-7; 13 positions match TRBD2. The CDR3 covers 13 residues. V gave up 10 bases and J gave up 6 bases; unmatched junction bases: 6. Per germline, CDR1 SNHLY and CDR2 FYNNEI.

This clonotype was seen ten or more times. The chain recombines TRBV20-1 with TRBJ2-4, with D tentatively TRBD1 (5 bases). Germline assignment: CDR1 DFQATT and CDR2 SNEGSKA (reference sequence). The CDR3 covers 14 residues. The germline V and J ends were trimmed by 7 bases and 0 bases, with 13 bases remaining between them. The CDR3 loop is CSGIPRVAKNIQYF. Here the CDR3 DNA reads TGCAGTGGAATACCCAGGGTAGCCAAAAACATTCAGTACTTC.

Many counts were recorded for this clonotype. The chain uses TRBV7-9 and TRBJ2-7; D possibly corresponds to TRBD2 (5 bases). Trimming removed 1 base at V and 7 bases at J, with 8 bases between. Germline V gene data show CDR1 as SEHNR and CDR2 as FQNEAQ (reference sequence). This CDR3 region has 12 residues. This CDR3 reads CASSLGTLEQYF. CDR3 in DNA: TGTGCCAGCAGCTTAGGGACTTTGGAGCAGTACTTC.

This clonotype was seen many times. The chain carries TRBV6-2 or TRBV6-3 and TRBJ2-1, with a tentative D call TRBD2 (5 bases). Germline V lookup: CDR1 MNHEY, CDR2 SVGEGT. Trimming took off 6 bases at V and 1 base at J, with 7 bases between the two ends. The CDR3 loop spans 13 amino acids. Here the CDR3 DNA reads TGTGCCAGCAGGGAGGATTCCTACAATGAGCAGTTCTTC. This codes for CASREDSYNEQFF.

This chain connects TRBV3-1 to TRBJ2-1; D call uncertain. The ends were cut back, 0 bases at V and 9 bases at J, with 15 bases in the middle. Germline CDR1 is LGHDT and CDR2 is YNNKEL (reference sequence). This CDR3 contains 15 residues. The CDR3 DNA follows: TGTGCCAGCAGCCAAGATCGAGACGGAGACGGTGAGCAGTTCTTC. Its translation: CASSQDRDGDGEQFF.

This clonotype was observed a handful of times. The chain has TRBV20-1 and TRBJ2-3; D might be TRBD2 (7 bases). Germline CDR1 and CDR2: DFQATT and SNEGSKA (reference sequence). The CDR3 spans 15 residues. The CDR3: CSARGGGGKSRAQYF. CDR3 bases: TGCAGCGCAAGGGGTGGCGGGGGCAAGAGCAGGGCGCAGTATTTT.

The sample holds a few counts of this clonotype. V gene TRBV6-2 or TRBV6-3 combines with J gene TRBJ2-1; D is ambiguous. The CDR3 has 13 residues. The germline V gene has CDR1 MNHEY and CDR2 SVGEGT. V was shortened by 8 bases and J by 2 bases, with 10 bases between the two germline ends. CDR3 in amino acids: CASQDGAYNEQFF. The CDR3 DNA sequence: TGTGCCAGCCAGGACGGTGCCTACAATGAGCAGTTCTTC.

The chain uses TRBV5-1 and TRBJ1-1; D gene uncertain. The CDR3 totals 12 residues. CDR1 SGHRS and CDR2 YFSETQ come from the germline V gene. V was cut by 1 base and J by 6 bases, with 7 bases left in between. CDR3 loop: CASSLSSPEAFF. In DNA, the CDR3 is TGCGCCAGCAGCTTGTCGAGTCCTGAAGCTTTCTTT.

This clonotype was counted only a few times. The V and J genes are TRBV28 and TRBJ2-3; D is perhaps TRBD2 (5 bases). CDR1 and CDR2 from the germline V gene are MDHEN and SYDVKM. The CDR3 extends over 14 amino acids. Trimming cost V 4 bases and J 1 base, with 9 bases left between them. The CDR3 region has the DNA TGTGCCAGCAGTTACGGGGTGGGCACAGATACGCAGTATTTT. Translating it yields CASSYGVGTDTQYF.

This chain joins TRBV11-2 and TRBJ2-2; D ambiguous. Per the germline V gene, CDR1 is SGHAT and CDR2 is FQNNGV. With 4 bases removed from V and 7 bases from J, the gap between germline ends came to 10 bases. This CDR3 is built from 13 residues. CDR3 amino acids: CASSSAEDGELFF. In DNA form, the CDR3 reads TGTGCCAGCAGCTCCGCTGAAGACGGGGAGCTGTTTTTT.

This chain uses TRBV3-1 with TRBJ2-1; 14 bases align to TRBD2. Germline CDR1 is LGHDT and CDR2 is YNNKEL (reference sequence). V dropped 1 base and J dropped 9; count of bases not matched to a gene: 5. The CDR3 length is 16 residues. The CDR3 DNA sequence: TGTGCCAGCAGCCAAGTTGGGACTAGCGGGGGAGGTGAGCAGTTCTTC. Amino acid sequence: CASSQVGTSGGGEQFF.

The rearrangement joins TRBV15 to TRBJ2-4; the D is unclear. CDR3 length: 15 residues. The V gene's germline CDR1 is LNHNV and CDR2 YYDKDF (reference sequence). Trimming took off 0 bases at V and 1 base at J, with 7 bases between the two ends. The CDR3 coding sequence is TGTGCCACCAGCAGAGAGGCAGACGCCAAAAACATTCAGTACTTC. It translates to CATSREADAKNIQYF.

This CDR3 is CASSSRDSYEQYF. In DNA form, the CDR3 reads TGTGCCAGCAGCTCCCGGGACAGCTACGAGCAGTACTTC. This chain joins TRBV11-1 and TRBJ2-7, with TRBD1 matching over 7 bases. CDR3 length equals 13 residues. Germline V gives CDR1 SGHAT, CDR2 FQDESV (reference sequence). Losses at the gene ends were 4 bases for V and 3 bases for J; bases not matched to a gene: 3.

Ten or more counts support this clonotype. J is TRBJ2-5 and V is TRBV20-1, with D tentatively TRBD2 (7 bases). This CDR3 has 13 residues. Germline-derived CDR1 and CDR2 are DFQATT and SNEGSKA (reference sequence). V lost 1 base and J 6 bases, leaving 12 bases between the germline ends. The CDR3 sequence: CSARVGGGQTQYF. In nucleotides, the CDR3 is TGCAGTGCTAGAGTGGGGGGGGGCCAGACCCAGTACTTC.

This clonotype was seen repeatedly, ten times or more. The rearrangement joins TRBV5-8 to TRBJ2-5; TRBD2 matches 11 bases. Germline CDR1 and CDR2: SGHTS and YDEGEE. This CDR3 comprises 15 residues. The J segment lost 5 bases and the V segment lost 2 bases, leaving 5 bases of the junction unmatched. Here the CDR3 DNA reads TGTGCCAGCAGCTTTGGACTAGCGGGCAGGGAGACCCAGTACTTC. This gives the protein CASSFGLAGRETQYF.

This clonotype has a handful of counts. This chain connects TRBV27 to TRBJ1-1; no clear D gene. The V gene lost 3 bases and the J gene lost 2 bases, with 13 bases spanning the gap. Germline values: CDR1 MNHEY, CDR2 SMNVEV (reference sequence). This CDR3 is 15 amino acids long. This CDR3 is CASSLDIVTNTEAFF. Written as DNA, the CDR3 is TGTGCCAGCAGTTTGGATATTGTTACCAACACTGAAGCTTTCTTT.

The CDR3 bases are TGTGCCAGCAGTTACTCCCGGACCCGCAGCACAGATACGCAGTATTTT. Its protein product is CASSYSRTRSTDTQYF. The rearrangement links TRBV6-6 to TRBJ2-3; D is ambiguous. The CDR3 totals 16 residues. Trimming stripped 0 bases from V and 0 bases from J, with 10 bases between. Germline CDR1 and CDR2: MNHNY and SVGAGI (reference sequence).

The V gene is TRBV15, the J gene TRBJ2-3, with D uncertain. Trimming removed 0 bases from V and 2 bases from J, with 3 bases in between. The V gene's germline CDR1 is LNHNV and CDR2 YYDKDF (reference sequence). The CDR3 covers 13 residues. The CDR3 DNA reads as TGTGCCACCAGCAGAGAGGTCACAGATACGCAGTATTTT. Translating gives CATSREVTDTQYF.

The rearrangement uses TRBV28 and TRBJ2-3; TRBD2 matches 10 bases. This CDR3 is 17 amino acids long. Germline-derived CDR1 and CDR2 are MDHEN and SYDVKM. J gave up 2 bases and V 4 bases, and 9 bases lay outside the gene matches. The CDR3 loop is CASSSPGLADITDTQYF. CDR3 DNA sequence: TGTGCCAGCAGTTCCCCAGGACTAGCGGACATCACAGATACGCAGTATTTT.

This chain joins TRBV7-6 and TRBJ1-6; weak D call: TRBD1 (5 bases). CDR1 is SGHVS, CDR2 FNYEAQ, per germline. This CDR3 spans 13 amino acids. V was pared by 5 bases and J by 7 bases, with 9 bases between. CDR3 region: CASSQGANSPLHF. The CDR3 DNA reads TGTGCCAGCAGCCAAGGGGCAAATTCACCCCTCCACTTT.

This clonotype occurred a few times. This sequence joins TRBV27 and TRBJ2-4; 9 bases fit TRBD2. The CDR3 is 15 amino acids. CDR1 and CDR2 (germline): MNHEY, SMNVEV (reference sequence). Trimming took 7 bases from V and 7 from J; bases not matched to a gene: 11. CDR3 sequence reads: CASTPSGAPGNIQYF. Written as DNA, the CDR3 is TGTGCCAGCACTCCTAGCGGGGCCCCGGGGAACATTCAGTACTTC.

This CDR3 reads CASSLEGADAGETQYF. The CDR3 region has the DNA TGTGCCAGCAGCTTAGAGGGTGCGGACGCGGGAGAGACCCAGTACTTC. The rearrangement uses TRBV11-2 and TRBJ2-5; D may be TRBD2 (5 bases). V gave up 0 bases and J gave up 4 bases, with 15 bases separating them. This CDR3 region has 16 residues. Germline CDR1 and CDR2: SGHAT and FQNNGV.

Only a few counts were recorded for this clonotype. This chain joins TRBV5-1 and TRBJ2-7; D assignment may be TRBD1 or TRBD2 (6 bases each). Trimming cost V 4 bases and J 5 bases, with 13 bases left between them. Germline assignment: CDR1 SGHRS and CDR2 YFSETQ. The CDR3 contains 13 residues. The chain's CDR3 is CASSHRGDDEQYF. CDR3 DNA: TGCGCCAGCAGCCATAGGGGGGACGACGAGCAGTACTTC.

This clonotype was seen many times. The chain joins TRBV12-3 or TRBV12-4 to TRBJ2-3; no clear D. The CDR3 has 11 residues. Trimming pared 6 bases from V and 6 bases from J, leaving 7 bases between. CDR3 protein: CASRSRDTQYF. The CDR3 region has the DNA TGTGCCAGCAGGTCGAGGGATACGCAGTATTTT.

This sequence joins TRBV28 and TRBJ1-4; D not resolved. With 1 base removed from V and 8 bases from J, the gap between germline ends came to 2 bases. The CDR3 runs to 11 residues. CDR1 is MDHEN and CDR2 is SYDVKM in the germline V gene. The DNA for the CDR3 is TGTGCCAGCAGTTTATCCGAAAAACTGTTTTTT. This codes for CASSLSEKLFF.

The V gene is TRBV7-2, the J gene TRBJ2-1, with D perhaps matching TRBD2 (6 bases). The CDR3 consists of 17 residues. V was shortened by 3 bases and J by 3 bases, with 18 bases between the two germline ends. The germline CDR1 and CDR2 sequences are SGHTA and FQGNSA. The CDR3 reads CASSFAGAGEGYNEQFF. In nucleotides, the CDR3 is TGTGCCAGCAGCTTTGCCGGAGCGGGTGAGGGCTACAATGAGCAGTTCTTC. The complete variable domain, with remaining parts taken from reference TRBV7-2 and TRBJ2-1, reads GAGVSQSPSNKVTEKGKDVELRCDPISGHTALYWYRQSLGQGLEFLIYFQGNSAPDKSGLPSDRFSAERTGGSVSTLTIQRTQQEDSAVYLCASSFAGAGEGYNEQFFGPGTRLTVL.